This entry is about one T cell receptor beta chain. CDR3 length: 16 residues. V was shortened by 3 bases and J by 5 bases, with 19 bases between the two germline ends. CDR1 is KGHSH, CDR2 LQKENI, per germline. This sample is drawn from a study of technical replicates of blood from a few donors. Measured with immunoSEQ multiplex PCR; TCRdb has only the in-frame clones, and not every one. The table lists 76,000 or so clones, 65% to 90% of them singletons. The TCR originated in a human donor in good health. Some clones in this sample may be carry-over from other donors' samples. The source material was PBMCs. V usage is TRBV18 and J usage is TRBJ2-5, with TRBD2 as a possible D gene (6 bases). The CDR3 nucleotides are TGTGCCAGCTCACCCCTGGACGGGAGACTGGGGGAGACCCAGTACTTC. As protein: CASSPLDGRLGETQYF. Looking up the rest from reference TRBV18 and TRBJ2-5 gives the full variable domain: NAGVMQNPRHLVRRRGQEARLRCSPMKGHSHVYWYRQLPEEGLKFMVYLQKENIIDESGMPKERFSAEFPKEGPSILRIQQVVRGDSAAYFCASSPLDGRLGETQYFGPGTRLLVL.